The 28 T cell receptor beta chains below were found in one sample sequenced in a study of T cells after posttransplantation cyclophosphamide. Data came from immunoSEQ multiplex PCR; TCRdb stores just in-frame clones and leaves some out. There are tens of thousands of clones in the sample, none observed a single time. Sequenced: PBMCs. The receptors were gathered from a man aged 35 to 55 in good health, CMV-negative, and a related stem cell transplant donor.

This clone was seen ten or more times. The CDR3 protein is CASSQDKGGRGQGATNEKLFF. In nucleotides, the CDR3 is TGTGCCAGCAGCCAAGACAAGGGAGGTCGGGGACAGGGGGCAACTAATGAAAAACTGTTTTTT. The rearrangement links TRBV4-2 to TRBJ1-4; TRBD1 matches at 11 bases. The CDR3 length is 21 residues. Germline CDR1 reads LGHNA; CDR2 reads YNFKEQ. V trimming: 0 bases; J trimming: 0 bases; junction bases outside the gene matches: 12.

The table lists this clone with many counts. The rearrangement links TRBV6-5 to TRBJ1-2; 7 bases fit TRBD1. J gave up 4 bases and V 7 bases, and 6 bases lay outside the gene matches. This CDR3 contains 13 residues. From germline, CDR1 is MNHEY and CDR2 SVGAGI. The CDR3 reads CASTTGTVYGYTF. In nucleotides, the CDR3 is TGTGCCAGCACCACCGGGACAGTCTATGGCTACACCTTC.

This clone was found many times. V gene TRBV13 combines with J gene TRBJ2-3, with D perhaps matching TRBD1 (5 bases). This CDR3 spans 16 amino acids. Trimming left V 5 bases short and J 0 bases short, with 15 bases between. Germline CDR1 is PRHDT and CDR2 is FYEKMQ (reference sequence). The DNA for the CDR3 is TGTGCCAGCAGCCCAACCTTTGGGGCAAGCACAGATACGCAGTATTTT. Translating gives CASSPTFGASTDTQYF. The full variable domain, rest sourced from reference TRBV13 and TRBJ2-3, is AAGVIQSPRHLIKEKRETATLKCYPIPRHDTVYWYQQGPGQDPQFLISFYEKMQSDKGSIPDRFSAQQFSDYHSELNMSSLELGDSALYFCASSPTFGASTDTQYFGPGTRLTVL.

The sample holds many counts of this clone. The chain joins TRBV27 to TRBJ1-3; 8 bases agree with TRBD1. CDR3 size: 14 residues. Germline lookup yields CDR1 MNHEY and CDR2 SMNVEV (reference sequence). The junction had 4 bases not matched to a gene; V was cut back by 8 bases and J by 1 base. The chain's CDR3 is CASWGQASGNTIYF. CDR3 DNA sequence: TGTGCCAGCTGGGGACAGGCATCTGGAAACACCATATATTTT.

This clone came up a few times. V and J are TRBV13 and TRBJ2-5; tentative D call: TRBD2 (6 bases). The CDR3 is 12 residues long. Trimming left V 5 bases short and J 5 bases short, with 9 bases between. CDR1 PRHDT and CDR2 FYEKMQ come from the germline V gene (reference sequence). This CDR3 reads CASSGGPETQYF. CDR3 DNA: TGTGCCAGCAGCGGAGGGCCCGAGACCCAGTACTTC. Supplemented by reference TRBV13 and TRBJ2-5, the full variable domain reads AAGVIQSPRHLIKEKRETATLKCYPIPRHDTVYWYQQGPGQDPQFLISFYEKMQSDKGSIPDRFSAQQFSDYHSELNMSSLELGDSALYFCASSGGPETQYFGPGTRLLVL.

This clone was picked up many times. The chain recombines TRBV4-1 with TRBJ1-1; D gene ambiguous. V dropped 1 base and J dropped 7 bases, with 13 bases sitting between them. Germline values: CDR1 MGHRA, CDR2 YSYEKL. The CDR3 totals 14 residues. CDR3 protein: CASSQVRTPGEAFF. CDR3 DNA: TGCGCCAGCAGCCAAGTAAGGACTCCGGGTGAAGCTTTCTTT.

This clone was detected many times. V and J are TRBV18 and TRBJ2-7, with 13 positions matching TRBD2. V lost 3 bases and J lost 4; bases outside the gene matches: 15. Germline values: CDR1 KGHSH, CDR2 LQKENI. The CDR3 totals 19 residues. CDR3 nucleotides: TGTGCCAGCTCACCCGCAGCACTAGCGGGAGGGGTTGGGAAATACGAGCAGTACGTC. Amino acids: CASSPAALAGGVGKYEQYV.

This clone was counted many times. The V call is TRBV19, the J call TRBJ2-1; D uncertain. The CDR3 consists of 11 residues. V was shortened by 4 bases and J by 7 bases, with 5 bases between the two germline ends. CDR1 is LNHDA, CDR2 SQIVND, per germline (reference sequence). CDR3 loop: CASSNYNEQFF. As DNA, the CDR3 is TGTGCCAGTAGTAATTATAATGAGCAGTTCTTC. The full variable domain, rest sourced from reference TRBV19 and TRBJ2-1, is DGGITQSPKYLFRKEGQNVTLSCEQNLNHDAMYWYRQDPGQGLRLIYYSQIVNDFQKGDIAEGYSVSREKKESFPLTVTSAQKNPTAFYLCASSNYNEQFFGPGTRLTVL.

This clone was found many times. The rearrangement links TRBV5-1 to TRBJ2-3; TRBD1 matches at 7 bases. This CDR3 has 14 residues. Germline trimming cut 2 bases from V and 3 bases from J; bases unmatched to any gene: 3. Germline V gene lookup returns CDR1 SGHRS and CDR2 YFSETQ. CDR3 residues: CASSLETGTDTQYF. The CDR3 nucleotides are TGCGCCAGCAGCTTAGAGACAGGGACAGATACGCAGTATTTT.

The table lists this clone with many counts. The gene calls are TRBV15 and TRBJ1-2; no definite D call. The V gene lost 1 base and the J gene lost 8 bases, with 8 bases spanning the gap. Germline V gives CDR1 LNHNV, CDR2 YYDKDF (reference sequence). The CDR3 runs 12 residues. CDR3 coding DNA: TGTGCCACCAGCAGAGTATTCGGGGGCTACACCTTC. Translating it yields CATSRVFGGYTF.

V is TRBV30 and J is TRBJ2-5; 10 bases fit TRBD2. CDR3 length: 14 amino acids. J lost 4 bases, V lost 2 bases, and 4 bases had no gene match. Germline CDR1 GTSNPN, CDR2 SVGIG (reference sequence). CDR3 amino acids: CAWSMLAGGETQYF. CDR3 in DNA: TGTGCCTGGAGTATGTTAGCGGGAGGAGAGACCCAGTACTTC.

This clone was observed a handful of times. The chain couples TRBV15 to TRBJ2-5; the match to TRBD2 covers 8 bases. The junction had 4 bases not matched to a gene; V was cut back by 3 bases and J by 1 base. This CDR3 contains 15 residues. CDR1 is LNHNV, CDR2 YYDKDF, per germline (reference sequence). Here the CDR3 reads CATSRLAGPQETQYF. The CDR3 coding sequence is TGTGCCACCAGCAGGTTAGCGGGACCCCAAGAGACCCAGTACTTC.

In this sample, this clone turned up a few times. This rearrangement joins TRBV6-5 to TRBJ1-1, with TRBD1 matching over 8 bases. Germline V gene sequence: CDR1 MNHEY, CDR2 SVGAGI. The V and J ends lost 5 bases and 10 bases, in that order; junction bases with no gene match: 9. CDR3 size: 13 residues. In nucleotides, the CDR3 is TGTGCCAGCAGTGCGAAGACAGGGGTTGGAGCTTTCTTT. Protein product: CASSAKTGVGAFF.

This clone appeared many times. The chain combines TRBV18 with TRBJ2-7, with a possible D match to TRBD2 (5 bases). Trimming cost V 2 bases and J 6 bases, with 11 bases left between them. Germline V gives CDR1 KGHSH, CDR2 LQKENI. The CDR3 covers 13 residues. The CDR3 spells CASSPRNGVEQYV. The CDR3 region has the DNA TGTGCCAGCTCACCAAGGAACGGGGTCGAGCAGTACGTC.

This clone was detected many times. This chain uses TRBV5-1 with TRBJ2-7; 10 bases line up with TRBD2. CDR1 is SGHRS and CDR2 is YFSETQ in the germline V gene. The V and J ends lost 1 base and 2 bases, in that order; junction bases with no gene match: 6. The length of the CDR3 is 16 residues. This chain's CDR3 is CASSLNPSGGPYEQYV. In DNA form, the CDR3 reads TGCGCCAGCAGCTTGAACCCTAGCGGGGGCCCCTACGAGCAGTACGTC.

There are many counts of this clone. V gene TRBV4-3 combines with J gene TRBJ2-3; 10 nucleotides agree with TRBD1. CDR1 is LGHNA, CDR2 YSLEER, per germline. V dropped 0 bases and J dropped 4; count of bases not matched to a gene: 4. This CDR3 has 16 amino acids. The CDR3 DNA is TGCGCCAGCAGCCAAGACGTCGGACAGGGGGCAGATACGCAGTATTTT. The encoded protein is CASSQDVGQGADTQYF.

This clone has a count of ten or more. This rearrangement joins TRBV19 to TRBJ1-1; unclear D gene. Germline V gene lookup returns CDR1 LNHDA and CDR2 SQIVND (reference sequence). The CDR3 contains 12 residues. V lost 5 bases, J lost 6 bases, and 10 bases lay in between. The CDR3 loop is CASSEQSSEAFF. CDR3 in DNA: TGTGCCAGTAGTGAACAGAGCTCTGAAGCTTTCTTT.

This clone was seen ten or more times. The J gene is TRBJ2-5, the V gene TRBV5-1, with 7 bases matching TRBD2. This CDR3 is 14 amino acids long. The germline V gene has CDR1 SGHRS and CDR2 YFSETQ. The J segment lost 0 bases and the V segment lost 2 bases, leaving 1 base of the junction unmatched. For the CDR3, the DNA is TGCGCCAGCAGCTTACTAGCGTACCAAGAGACCCAGTACTTC. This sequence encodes CASSLLAYQETQYF.

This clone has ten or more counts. The CDR3 DNA reads as TGCGCCAGCAGCCAAGTCAGGGAAACTGAAGCTTTCTTT. It codes for CASSQVRETEAFF. J is TRBJ1-1 and V is TRBV4-1, with a weak D call TRBD1 (5 bases). Germline V gene sequence: CDR1 MGHRA, CDR2 YSYEKL. Deletions cut 1 base from V and 5 bases from J, with 8 bases between. This CDR3 spans 13 amino acids.

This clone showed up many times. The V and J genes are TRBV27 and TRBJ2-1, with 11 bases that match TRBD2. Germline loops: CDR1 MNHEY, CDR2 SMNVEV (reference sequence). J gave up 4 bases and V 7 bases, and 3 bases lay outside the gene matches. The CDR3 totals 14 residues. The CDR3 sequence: CASMTSGTYNEQFF. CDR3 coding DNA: TGTGCCAGCATGACTAGCGGGACGTACAATGAGCAGTTCTTC.

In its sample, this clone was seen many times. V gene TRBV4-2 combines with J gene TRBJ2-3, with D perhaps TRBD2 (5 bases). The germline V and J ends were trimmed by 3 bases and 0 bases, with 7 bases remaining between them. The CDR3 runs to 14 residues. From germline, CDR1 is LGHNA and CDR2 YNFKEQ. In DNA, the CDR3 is TGTGCCAGCAGCCAGGGAGCTAGCACAGATACGCAGTATTTT. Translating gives CASSQGASTDTQYF.

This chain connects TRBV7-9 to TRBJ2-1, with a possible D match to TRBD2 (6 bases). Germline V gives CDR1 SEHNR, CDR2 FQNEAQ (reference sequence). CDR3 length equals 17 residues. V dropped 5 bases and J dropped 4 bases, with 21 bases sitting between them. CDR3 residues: CASSPRVAEIQYNEQFF. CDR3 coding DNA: TGTGCCAGCAGCCCCCGGGTAGCGGAGATACAATACAATGAGCAGTTCTTC.

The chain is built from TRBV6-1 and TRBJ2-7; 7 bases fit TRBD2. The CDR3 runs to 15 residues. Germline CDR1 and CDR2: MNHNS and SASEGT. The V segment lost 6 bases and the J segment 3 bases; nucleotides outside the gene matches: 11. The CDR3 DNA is TGTGCCAGCAGGCCCACGGGGGAGGGCCGCTACGAGCAGTACGTC. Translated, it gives CASRPTGEGRYEQYV.

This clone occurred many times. The CDR3 sequence: CASSLALAREQFF. CDR3 sequence (DNA): TGTGCCAGCAGCTTAGCACTAGCCCGGGAGCAGTTCTTC. V gene TRBV7-8 combines with J gene TRBJ2-1; tentatively, D is TRBD2 (6 bases). CDR1 and CDR2 (germline): SGHVS, FQNEAQ. The V and J ends lost 0 bases and 10 bases respectively, with 10 bases between them. CDR3 size: 13 residues. Based on the CDR3 plus reference TRBV7-8 and TRBJ2-1, the full variable domain is GAGVSQSPRYKVAKRGQDVALRCDPISGHVSLFWYQQALGQGPEFLTYFQNEAQLDKSGLPSDRFFAERPEGSVSTLKIQRTQQEDSAVYLCASSLALAREQFFGPGTRLTVL.

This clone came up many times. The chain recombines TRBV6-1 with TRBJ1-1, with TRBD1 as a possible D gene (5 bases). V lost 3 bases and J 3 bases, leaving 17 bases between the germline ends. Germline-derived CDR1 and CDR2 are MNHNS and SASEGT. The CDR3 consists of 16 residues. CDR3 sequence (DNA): TGTGCCAGCAGTGATATATTTGGGGGGAGGGACACTGAAGCTTTCTTT. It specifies CASSDIFGGRDTEAFF.

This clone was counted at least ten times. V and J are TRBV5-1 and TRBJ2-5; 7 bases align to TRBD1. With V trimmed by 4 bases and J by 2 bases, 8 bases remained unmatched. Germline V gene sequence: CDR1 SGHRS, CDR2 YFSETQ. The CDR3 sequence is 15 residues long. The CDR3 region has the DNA TGCGCCAGCAGCGAGGATGGGACAGTACAAGAGACCCAGTACTTC. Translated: CASSEDGTVQETQYF. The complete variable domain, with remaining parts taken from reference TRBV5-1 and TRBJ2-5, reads KAGVTQTPRYLIKTRGQQVTLSCSPISGHRSVSWYQQTPGQGLQFLFEYFSETQRNKGNFPGRFSGRQFSNSRSEMNVSTLELGDSALYLCASSEDGTVQETQYFGPGTRLLVL.

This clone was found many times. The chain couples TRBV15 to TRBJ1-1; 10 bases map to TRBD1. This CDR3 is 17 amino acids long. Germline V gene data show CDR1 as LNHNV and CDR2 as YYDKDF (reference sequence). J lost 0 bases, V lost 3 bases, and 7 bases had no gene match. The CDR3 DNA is TGTGCCACCAGCAGGGGACAGGGGTCTCCGATGAACACTGAAGCTTTCTTT. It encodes CATSRGQGSPMNTEAFF.

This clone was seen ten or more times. DNA of the CDR3: TGTGCCAGCAGTGAAGCTAGCGGGGGGGCCAATGAGCAGTTCTTC. Translation gives CASSEASGGANEQFF. The V and J genes are TRBV6-1 and TRBJ2-1; 11 positions match TRBD2. This CDR3 has 15 amino acids. V lost 0 bases and J lost 6; bases outside the gene matches: 1. CDR1 and CDR2 (germline): MNHNS, SASEGT.